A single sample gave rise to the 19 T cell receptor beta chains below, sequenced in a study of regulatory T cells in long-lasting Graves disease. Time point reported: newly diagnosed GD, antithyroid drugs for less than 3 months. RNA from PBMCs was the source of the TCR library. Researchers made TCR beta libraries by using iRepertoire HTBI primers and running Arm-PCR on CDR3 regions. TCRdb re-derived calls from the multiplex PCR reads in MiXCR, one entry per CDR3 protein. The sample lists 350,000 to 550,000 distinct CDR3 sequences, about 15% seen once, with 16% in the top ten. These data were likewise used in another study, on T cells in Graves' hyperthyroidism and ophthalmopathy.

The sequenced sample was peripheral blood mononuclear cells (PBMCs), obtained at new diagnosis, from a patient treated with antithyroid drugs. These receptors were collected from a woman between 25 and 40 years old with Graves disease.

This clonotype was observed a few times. The CDR3 sequence is CATSDAYQPQHF. The CDR3, as DNA: TGTGCCACCAGCGACGCCTATCAGCCCCAGCATTTT. V is TRBV24-1 and J is TRBJ1-5, with unresolved D. CDR3 length equals 12 residues. CDR1 is KGHDR, CDR2 SFDVKD, per germline. V gave up 7 bases and J gave up 5 bases, with 8 bases separating them.

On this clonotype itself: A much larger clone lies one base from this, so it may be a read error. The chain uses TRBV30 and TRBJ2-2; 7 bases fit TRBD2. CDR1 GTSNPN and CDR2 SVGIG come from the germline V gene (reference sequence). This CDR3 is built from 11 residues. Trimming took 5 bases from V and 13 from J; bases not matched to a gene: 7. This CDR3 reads CAWEREVGLFF. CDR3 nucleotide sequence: TGTGCCTGGGAACGGGAGGTGGGGCTGTTTTTT.

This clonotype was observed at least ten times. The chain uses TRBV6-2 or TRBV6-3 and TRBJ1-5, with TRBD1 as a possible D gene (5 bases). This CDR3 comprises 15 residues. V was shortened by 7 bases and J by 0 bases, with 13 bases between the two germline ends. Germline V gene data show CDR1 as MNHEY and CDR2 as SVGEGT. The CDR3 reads CASKGGVYSNQPQHF. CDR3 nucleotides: TGTGCCAGCAAGGGAGGGGTGTATAGCAATCAGCCCCAGCATTTT.

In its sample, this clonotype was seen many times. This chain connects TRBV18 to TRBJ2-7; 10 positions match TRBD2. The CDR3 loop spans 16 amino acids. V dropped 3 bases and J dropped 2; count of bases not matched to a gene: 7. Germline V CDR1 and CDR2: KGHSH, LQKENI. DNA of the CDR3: TGTGCCAGCTCACCCTCGACTAGCGGGCTTACCTACGAGCAGTACTTC. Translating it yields CASSPSTSGLTYEQYF.

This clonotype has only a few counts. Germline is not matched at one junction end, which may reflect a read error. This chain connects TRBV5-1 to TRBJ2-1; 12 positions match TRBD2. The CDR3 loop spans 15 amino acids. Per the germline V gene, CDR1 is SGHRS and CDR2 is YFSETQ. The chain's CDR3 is CASSRTSGEYNEQLF. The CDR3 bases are TGCGCCAGCAGCCGGACTAGCGGGGAGTACAATGAGCAGCTCTTC.

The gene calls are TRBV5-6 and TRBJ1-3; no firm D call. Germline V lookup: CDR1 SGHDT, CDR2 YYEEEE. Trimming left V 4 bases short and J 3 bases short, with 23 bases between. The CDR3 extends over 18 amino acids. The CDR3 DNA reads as TGTGCCAGCAGCCTATTACTGTTCGAACTATCTGGTGGAAACACCATATATTTT. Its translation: CASSLLLFELSGGNTIYF. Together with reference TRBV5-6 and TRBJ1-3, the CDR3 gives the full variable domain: DAGVTQSPTHLIKTRGQQVTLRCSPKSGHDTVSWYQQALGQGPQFIFQYYEEEERQRGNFPDRFSGHQFPNYSSELNVNALLLGDSALYLCASSLLLFELSGGNTIYFGEGSWLTVV.

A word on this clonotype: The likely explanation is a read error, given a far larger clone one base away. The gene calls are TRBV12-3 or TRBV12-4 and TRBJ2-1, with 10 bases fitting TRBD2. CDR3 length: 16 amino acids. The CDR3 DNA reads TGTGCCAGCAGTGAAGCGGGAGGGCCCCCATACAATAAGCAGTTCTTC. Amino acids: CASSEAGGPPYNKQFF.

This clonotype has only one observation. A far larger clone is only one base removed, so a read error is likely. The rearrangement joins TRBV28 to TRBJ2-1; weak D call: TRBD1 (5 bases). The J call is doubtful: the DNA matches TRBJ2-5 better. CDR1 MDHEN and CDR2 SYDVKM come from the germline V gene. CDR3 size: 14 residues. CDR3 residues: CASRKVQAWETQYF. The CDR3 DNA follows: TGTGCCAGCAGGAAGGTACAGGCCTGGGAGACCCAGTACTTC.

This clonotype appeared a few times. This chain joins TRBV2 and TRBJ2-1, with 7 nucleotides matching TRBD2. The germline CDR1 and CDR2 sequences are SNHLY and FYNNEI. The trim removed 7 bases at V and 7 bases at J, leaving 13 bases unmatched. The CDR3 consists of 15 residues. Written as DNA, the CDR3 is TGTGCCAGCAAGAAACTAGCGACCAGGTCGAATGAGCAGTTCTTC. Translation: CASKKLATRSNEQFF.

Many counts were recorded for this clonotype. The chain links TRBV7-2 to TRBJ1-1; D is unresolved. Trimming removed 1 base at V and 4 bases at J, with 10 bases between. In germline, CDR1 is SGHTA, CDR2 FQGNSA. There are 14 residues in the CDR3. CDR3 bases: TGTGCCAGCAGCTTAGGGGCTCGCGGCACTGAAGCTTTCTTT. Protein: CASSLGARGTEAFF. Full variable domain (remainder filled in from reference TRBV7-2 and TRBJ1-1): GAGVSQSPSNKVTEKGKDVELRCDPISGHTALYWYRQSLGQGLEFLIYFQGNSAPDKSGLPSDRFSAERTGGSVSTLTIQRTQQEDSAVYLCASSLGARGTEAFFGQGTRLTVV.

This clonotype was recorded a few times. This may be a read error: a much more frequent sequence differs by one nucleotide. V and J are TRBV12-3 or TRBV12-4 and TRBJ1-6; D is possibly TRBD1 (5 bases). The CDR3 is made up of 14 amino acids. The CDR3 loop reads CAGSLGAGSSPLHF. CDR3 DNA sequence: TGTGCCGGCAGTTTAGGTGCAGGGAGTTCACCCCTCCACTTT.

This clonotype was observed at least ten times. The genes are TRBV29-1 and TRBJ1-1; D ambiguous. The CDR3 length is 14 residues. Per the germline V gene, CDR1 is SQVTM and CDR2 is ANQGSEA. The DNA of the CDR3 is TGCACCACTGGGAGGGCCCACATGAACACTGAAGCTTTCTTT. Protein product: CTTGRAHMNTEAFF.

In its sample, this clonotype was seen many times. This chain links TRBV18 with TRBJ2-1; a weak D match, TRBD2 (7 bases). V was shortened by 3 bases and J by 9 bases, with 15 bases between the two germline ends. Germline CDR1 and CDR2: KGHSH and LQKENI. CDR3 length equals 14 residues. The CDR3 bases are TGTGCCAGCTCACCCAAAGGGGGGGAGTTTGAGCAGTTCTTC. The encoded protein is CASSPKGGEFEQFF.

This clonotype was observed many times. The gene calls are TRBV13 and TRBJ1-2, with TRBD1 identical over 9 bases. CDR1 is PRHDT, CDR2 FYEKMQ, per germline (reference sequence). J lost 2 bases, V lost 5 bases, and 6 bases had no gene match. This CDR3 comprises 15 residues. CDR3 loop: CASSPRTGANYGYTF. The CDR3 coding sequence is TGTGCCAGCAGCCCCCGGACAGGGGCAAACTATGGCTACACCTTC.

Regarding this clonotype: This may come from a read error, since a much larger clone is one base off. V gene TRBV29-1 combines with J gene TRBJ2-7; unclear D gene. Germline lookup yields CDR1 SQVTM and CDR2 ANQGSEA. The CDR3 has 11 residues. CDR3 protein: CSVRASCEQYF. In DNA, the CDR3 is TGCAGCGTTCGGGCTTCCTGCGAGCAGTACTTC.

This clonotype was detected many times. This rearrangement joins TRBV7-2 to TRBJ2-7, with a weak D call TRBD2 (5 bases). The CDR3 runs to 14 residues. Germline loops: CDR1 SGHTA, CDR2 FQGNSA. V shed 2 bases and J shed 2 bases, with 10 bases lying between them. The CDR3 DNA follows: TGTGCCAGCAGCTTAATGGGAGTCCCCTACGAGCAGTACTTC. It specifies CASSLMGVPYEQYF.

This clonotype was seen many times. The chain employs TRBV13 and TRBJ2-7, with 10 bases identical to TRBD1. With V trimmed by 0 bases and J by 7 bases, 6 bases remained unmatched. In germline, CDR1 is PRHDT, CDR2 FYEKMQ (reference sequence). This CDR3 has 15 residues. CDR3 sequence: CASSLGTGGAQEQYF. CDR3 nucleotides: TGTGCCAGCAGCTTAGGGACAGGGGGCGCGCAGGAGCAGTACTTC.

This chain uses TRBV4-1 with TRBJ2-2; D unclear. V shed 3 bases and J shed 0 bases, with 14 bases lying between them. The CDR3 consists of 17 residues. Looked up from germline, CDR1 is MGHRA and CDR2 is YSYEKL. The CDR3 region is CASSQDTGRPNTGELFF. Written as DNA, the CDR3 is TGCGCCAGCAGCCAGGATACTGGGCGCCCGAACACCGGGGAGCTGTTTTTT.

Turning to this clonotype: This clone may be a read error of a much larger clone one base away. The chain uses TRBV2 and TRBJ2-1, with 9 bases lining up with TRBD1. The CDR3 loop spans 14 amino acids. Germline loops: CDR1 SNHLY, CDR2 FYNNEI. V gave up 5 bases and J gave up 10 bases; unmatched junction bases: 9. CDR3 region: CASSPNRGLGEQFF. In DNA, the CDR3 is TGTGCCAGCAGTCCAAACAGGGGGCTGGGCGAGCAGTTCTTC.